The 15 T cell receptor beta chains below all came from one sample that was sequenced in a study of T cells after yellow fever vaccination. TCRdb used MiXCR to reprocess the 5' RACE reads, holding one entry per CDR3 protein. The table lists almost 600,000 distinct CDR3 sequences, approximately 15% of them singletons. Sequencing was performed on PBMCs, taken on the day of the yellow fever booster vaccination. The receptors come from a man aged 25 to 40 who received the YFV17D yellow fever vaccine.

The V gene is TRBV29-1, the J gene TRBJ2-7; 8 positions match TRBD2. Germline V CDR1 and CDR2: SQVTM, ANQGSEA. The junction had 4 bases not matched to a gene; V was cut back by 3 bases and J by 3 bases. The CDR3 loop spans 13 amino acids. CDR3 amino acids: CSVDLAGGYEQYF. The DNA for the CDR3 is TGCAGCGTTGATCTGGCGGGAGGCTACGAGCAGTACTTC.

The CDR3 DNA follows: TGCAGCGCCGGGGGGCAGTATGGCTACACCTTC. Translating gives CSAGGQYGYTF. The rearrangement joins TRBV29-1 to TRBJ1-2; D is perhaps TRBD1 (6 bases). The ends were cut back, 7 bases at V and 5 bases at J, with 11 bases in the middle. This CDR3 region has 11 residues. Germline-derived CDR1 and CDR2 are SQVTM and ANQGSEA.

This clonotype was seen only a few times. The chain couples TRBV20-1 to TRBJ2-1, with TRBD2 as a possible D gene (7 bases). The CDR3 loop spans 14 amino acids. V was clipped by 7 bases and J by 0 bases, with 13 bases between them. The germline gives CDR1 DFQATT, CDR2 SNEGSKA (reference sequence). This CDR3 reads CSVSGGGSYNEQFF. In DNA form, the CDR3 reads TGCAGTGTATCGGGGGGCGGCTCCTACAATGAGCAGTTCTTC.

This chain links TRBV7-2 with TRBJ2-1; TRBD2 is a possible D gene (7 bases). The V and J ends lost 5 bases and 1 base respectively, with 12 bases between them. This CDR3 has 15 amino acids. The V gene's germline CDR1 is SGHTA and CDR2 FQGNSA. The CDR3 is CASSEGGGSYNEQFF. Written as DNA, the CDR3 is TGTGCCAGCAGCGAAGGGGGAGGGTCCTACAATGAGCAGTTCTTC.

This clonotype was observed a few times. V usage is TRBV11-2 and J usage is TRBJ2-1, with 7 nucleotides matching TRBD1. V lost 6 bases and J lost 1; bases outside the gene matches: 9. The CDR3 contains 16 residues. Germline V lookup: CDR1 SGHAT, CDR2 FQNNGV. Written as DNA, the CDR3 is TGTGCCAGCAGACCGCAGGGGGTTGGGTCCTACAATGAGCAGTTCTTC. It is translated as CASRPQGVGSYNEQFF.

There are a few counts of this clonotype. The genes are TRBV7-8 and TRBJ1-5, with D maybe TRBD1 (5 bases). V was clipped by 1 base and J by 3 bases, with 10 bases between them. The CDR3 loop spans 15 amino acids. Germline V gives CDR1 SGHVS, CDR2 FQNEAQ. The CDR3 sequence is CASSLDQGVNQPQHF. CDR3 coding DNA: TGTGCCAGCAGCTTAGACCAAGGGGTCAATCAGCCCCAGCATTTT. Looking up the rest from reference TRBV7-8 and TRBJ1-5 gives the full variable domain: GAGVSQSPRYKVAKRGQDVALRCDPISGHVSLFWYQQALGQGPEFLTYFQNEAQLDKSGLPSDRFFAERPEGSVSTLKIQRTQQEDSAVYLCASSLDQGVNQPQHFGDGTRLSIL.

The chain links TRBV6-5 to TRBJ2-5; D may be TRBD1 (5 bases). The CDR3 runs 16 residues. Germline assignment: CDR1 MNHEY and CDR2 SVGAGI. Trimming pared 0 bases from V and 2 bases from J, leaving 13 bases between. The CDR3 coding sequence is TGTGCCAGCAGTTACTCTCGTTCCGACAGACAAGAGACCCAGTACTTC. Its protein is CASSYSRSDRQETQYF.

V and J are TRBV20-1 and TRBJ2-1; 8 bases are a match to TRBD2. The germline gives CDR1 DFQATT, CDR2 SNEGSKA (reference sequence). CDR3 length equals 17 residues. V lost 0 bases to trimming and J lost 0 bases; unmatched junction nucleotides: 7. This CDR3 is CSARDVAGISSYNEQFF. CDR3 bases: TGCAGTGCTAGAGACGTAGCGGGGATAAGCTCCTACAATGAGCAGTTCTTC.

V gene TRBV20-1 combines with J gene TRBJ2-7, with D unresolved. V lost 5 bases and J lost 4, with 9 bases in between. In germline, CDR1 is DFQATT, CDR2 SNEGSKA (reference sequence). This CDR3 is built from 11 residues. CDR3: CSAFPQYEQYF. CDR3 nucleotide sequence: TGCAGTGCTTTTCCGCAGTACGAGCAGTACTTC.

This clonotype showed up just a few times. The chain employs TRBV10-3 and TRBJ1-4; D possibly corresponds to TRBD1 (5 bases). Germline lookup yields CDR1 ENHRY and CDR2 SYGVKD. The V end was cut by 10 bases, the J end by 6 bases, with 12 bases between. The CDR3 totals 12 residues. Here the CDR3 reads CATSPGHEKLFF. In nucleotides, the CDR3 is TGTGCCACCTCCCCGGGGCATGAAAAACTGTTTTTT.

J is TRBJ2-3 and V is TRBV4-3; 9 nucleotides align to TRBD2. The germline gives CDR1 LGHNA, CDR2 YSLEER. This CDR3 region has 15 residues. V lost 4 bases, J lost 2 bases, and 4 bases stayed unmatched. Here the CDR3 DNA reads TGCGCCAGCAGCCGTTTGGGACTAGCCACAGATACGCAGTATTTT. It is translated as CASSRLGLATDTQYF.

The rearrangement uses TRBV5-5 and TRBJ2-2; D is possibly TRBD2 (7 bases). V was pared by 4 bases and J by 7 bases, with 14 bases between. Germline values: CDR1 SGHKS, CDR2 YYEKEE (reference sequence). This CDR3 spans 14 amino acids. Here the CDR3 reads CASSPGGGIGELFF. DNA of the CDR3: TGTGCCAGCAGCCCGGGGGGCGGGATCGGGGAGCTGTTTTTT.

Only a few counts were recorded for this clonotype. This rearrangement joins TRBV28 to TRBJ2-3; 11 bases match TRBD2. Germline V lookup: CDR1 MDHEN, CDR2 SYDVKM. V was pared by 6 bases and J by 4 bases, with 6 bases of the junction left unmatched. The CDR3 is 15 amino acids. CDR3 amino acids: CASRSGTSGSDTQYF. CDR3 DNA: TGTGCCAGCAGGTCCGGGACTAGCGGCTCAGATACGCAGTATTTT.

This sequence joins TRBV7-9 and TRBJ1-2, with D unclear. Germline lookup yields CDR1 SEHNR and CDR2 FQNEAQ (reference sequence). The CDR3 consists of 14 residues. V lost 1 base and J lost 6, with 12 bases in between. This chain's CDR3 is CASSLVAAVHGYTF. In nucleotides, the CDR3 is TGTGCCAGCAGCTTAGTTGCCGCGGTCCATGGCTACACCTTC.

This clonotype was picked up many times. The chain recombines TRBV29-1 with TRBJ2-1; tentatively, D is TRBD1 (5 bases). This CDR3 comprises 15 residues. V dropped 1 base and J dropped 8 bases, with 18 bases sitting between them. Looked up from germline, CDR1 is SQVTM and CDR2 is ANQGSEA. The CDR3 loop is CSVEGGQGPSDEQFF. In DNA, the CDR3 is TGCAGCGTTGAAGGGGGCCAGGGCCCGAGCGATGAGCAGTTCTTC.